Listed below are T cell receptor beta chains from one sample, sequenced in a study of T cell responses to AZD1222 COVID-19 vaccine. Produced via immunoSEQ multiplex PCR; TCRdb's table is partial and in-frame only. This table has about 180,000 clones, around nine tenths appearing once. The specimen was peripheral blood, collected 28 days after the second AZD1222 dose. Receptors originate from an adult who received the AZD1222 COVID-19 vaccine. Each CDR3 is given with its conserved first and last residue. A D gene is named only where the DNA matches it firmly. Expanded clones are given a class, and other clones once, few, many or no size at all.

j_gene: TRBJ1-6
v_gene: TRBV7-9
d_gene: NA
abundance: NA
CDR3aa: CASSLAGADNSPLHF
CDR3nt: TGTGCCAGCAGCTTAGCAGGGGCGGATAATTCACCCCTCCACTTT

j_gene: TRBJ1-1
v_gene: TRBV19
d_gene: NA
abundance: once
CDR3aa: CASTQGPRAPRPFF
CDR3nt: TGTGCCAGTACCCAGGGCCCCAGGGCTCCTCGACCTTTCTTT

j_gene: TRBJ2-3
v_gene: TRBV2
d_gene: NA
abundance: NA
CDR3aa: CASSEGRARRTDTQYF
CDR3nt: TGTGCCAGCAGTGAAGGTCGGGCCAGACGCACAGATACGCAGTATTTT

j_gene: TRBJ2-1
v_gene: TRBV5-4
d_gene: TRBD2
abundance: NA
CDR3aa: CASSLELAGFYNEQFF
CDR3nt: TGTGCCAGCAGCTTGGAACTAGCGGGGTTTTACAATGAGCAGTTCTTC

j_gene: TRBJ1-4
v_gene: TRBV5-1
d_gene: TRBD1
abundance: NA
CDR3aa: CASSLGGQGLPTNEKLFF
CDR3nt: TGCGCCAGCAGCTTGGGGGGACAGGGGCTCCCAACTAATGAAAAACTGTTTTTT

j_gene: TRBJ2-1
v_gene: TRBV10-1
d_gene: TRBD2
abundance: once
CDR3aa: CASSATGLAQKGNEQFF
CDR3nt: TGCGCCAGCAGTGCGACAGGACTAGCACAAAAGGGTAATGAGCAGTTCTTC

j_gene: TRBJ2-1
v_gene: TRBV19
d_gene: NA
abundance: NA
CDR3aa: CASSSSQVGYYNEQFF
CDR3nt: TGTGCCAGTAGTTCTTCTCAGGTAGGCTACTACAATGAGCAGTTCTTC

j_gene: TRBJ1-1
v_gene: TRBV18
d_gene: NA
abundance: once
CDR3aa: CASSHDRGWQNTEAFF
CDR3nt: TGTGCCAGCTCACACGACAGAGGTTGGCAAAACACTGAAGCTTTCTTT

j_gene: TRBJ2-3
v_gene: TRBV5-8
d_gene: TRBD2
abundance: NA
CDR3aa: CATRGLAGIYTQYF
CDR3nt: TGTGCCACCCGGGGACTAGCGGGGATCTATACGCAGTATTTT

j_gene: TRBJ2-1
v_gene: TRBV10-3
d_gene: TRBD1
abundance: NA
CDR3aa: CAIAPQGQGSHEQFF
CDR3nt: TGTGCCATCGCCCCCCAAGGACAGGGGTCTCATGAGCAGTTCTTC

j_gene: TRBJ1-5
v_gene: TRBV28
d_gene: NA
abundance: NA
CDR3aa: CASMPGADQPQHF
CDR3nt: TGTGCCAGCATGCCGGGGGCCGATCAGCCCCAGCATTTT

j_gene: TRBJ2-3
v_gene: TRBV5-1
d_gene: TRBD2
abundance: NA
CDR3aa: CASSLASGTTDTQYF
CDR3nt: TGCGCCAGCAGCTTGGCCAGCGGGACCACAGATACGCAGTATTTT

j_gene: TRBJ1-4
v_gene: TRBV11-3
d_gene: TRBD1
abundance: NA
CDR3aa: CASSWTGPPLNEKLFF
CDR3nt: TGTGCCAGCAGTTGGACAGGGCCACCCCTTAATGAAAAACTGTTTTTT

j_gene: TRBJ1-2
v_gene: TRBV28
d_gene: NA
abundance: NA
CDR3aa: CVSTQPPSNYGYTF
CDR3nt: TGTGTCAGCACCCAACCCCCTTCTAACTATGGCTACACCTTC

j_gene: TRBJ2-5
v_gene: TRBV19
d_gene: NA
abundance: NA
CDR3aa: CASSLRRGGGETQYF
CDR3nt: TGTGCCAGTAGCCTCAGGAGGGGAGGGGGAGAGACCCAGTACTTC

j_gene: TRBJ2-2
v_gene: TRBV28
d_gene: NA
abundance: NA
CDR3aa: CASSFPGAGELFF
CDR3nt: TGTGCCAGCAGTTTTCCAGGGGCCGGGGAGCTGTTTTTT

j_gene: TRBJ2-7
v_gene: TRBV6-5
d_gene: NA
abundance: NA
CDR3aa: CASSYSKRASYEQYF
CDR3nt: TGTGCCAGCAGTTACTCGAAAAGGGCCTCCTACGAGCAGTACTTC

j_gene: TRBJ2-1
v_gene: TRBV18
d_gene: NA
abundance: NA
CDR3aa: CASSLDRYEQFF
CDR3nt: TGTGCCAGCTCACTTGACAGATATGAGCAGTTCTTC

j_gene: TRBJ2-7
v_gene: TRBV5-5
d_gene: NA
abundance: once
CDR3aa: CASSFRSPTYEQYF
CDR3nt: TGTGCCAGCAGCTTTCGGAGCCCAACCTACGAGCAGTACTTC

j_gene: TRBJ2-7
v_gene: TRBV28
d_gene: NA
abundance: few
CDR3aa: CASSSPTTAGSYEQYF
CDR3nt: TGTGCCAGCAGTTCCCCAACCACCGCCGGCTCCTACGAGCAGTACTTC

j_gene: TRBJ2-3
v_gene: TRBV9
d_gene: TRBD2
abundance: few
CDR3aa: CASSAGGGRWGTDTQYF
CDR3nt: TGTGCCAGCAGCGCTGGGGGGGGACGGTGGGGCACAGATACGCAGTATTTT

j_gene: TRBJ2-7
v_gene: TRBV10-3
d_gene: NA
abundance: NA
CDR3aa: CAIMGSGPPSSYEQYF
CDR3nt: TGTGCCATCATGGGGTCAGGACCGCCGAGCTCCTACGAGCAGTACTTC

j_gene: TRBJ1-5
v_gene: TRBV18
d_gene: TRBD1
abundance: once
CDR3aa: CASSPTGGNQPQHF
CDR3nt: TGTGCCAGCTCGCCGACAGGGGGCAATCAGCCCCAGCATTTT

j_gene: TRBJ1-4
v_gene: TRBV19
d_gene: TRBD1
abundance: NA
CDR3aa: CASNDRGPEKLFF
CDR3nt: TGTGCCAGTAACGACAGGGGGCCTGAAAAACTGTTTTTT

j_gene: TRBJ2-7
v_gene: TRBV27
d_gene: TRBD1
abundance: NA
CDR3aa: CASSLGQKIYEQYF
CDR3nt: TGTGCCAGCAGTTTGGGACAGAAGATTTACGAGCAGTACTTC

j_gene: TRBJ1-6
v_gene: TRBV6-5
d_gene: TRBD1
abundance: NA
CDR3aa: CASSYDRGDYNSPLHF
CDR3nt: TGTGCCAGCAGTTACGACAGGGGGGACTATAATTCACCCCTCCACTTT

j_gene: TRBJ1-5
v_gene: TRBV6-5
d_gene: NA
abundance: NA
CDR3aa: CASSYAQWQPQHF
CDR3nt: TGTGCCAGCAGTTACGCGCAATGGCAGCCCCAGCATTTT

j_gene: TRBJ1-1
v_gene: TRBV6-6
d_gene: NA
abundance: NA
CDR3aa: CASSQGRMNTEAFF
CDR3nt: TGTGCCAGCAGTCAAGGACGGATGAACACTGAAGCTTTCTTT

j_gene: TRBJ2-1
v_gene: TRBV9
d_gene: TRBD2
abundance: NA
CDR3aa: CASSVELADYNEQFF
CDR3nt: TGTGCCAGCAGCGTAGAACTAGCGGATTACAATGAGCAGTTCTTC

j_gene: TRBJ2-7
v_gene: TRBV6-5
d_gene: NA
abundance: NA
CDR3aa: CASRHIGDYEQYF
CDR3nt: TGTGCCAGCAGACATATCGGGGACTACGAGCAGTACTTC

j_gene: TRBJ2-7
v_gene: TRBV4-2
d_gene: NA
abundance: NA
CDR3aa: CASSHLGFGTYEQYF
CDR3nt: TGTGCCAGCAGCCACCTGGGGTTTGGGACCTACGAGCAGTACTTC

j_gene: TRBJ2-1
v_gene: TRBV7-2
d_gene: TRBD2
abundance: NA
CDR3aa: CASSFGLAGGYNEQFF
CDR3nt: TGTGCCAGCAGCTTCGGACTAGCGGGGGGATACAATGAGCAGTTCTTC

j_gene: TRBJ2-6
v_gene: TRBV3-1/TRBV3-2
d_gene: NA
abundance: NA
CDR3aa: CASSQGADPGANVLTF
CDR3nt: TGTGCCAGCAGCCAAGGGGCGGACCCTGGGGCCAACGTCCTGACTTTC

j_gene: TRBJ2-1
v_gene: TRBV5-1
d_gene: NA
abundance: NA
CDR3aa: CASSLESYNEQFF
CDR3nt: TGCGCCAGCAGCTTGGAGTCATACAATGAGCAGTTCTTC

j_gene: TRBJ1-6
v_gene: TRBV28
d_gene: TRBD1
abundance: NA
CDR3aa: CASTILPPGTGSSPLHF
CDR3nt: TGTGCCAGCACCATTCTCCCCCCCGGGACAGGGAGCTCACCCCTCCACTTT

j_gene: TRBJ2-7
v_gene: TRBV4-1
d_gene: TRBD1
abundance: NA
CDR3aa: CASSPSTGGSSYEQYF
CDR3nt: TGCGCCAGCAGCCCATCGACAGGGGGCTCTTCCTACGAGCAGTACTTC

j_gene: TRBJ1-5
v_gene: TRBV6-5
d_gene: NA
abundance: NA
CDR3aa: CASAETGWVTPQHF
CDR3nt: TGTGCCAGCGCAGAAACAGGGTGGGTGACGCCCCAGCATTTT

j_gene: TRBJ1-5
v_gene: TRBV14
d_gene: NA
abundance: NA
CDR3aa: CASSQDNQPQHF
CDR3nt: TGTGCCAGCAGCCAAGATAATCAGCCCCAGCATTTT

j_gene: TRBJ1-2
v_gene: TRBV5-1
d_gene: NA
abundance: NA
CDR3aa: CASSLYAGSRDGYTF
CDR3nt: TGCGCCAGCAGCTTGTACGCAGGGTCTAGGGATGGCTACACCTTC

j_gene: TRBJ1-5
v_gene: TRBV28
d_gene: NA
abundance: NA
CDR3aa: CAIHQGSYQPQHF
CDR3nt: TGTGCCATTCACCAGGGGTCCTATCAGCCCCAGCATTTT

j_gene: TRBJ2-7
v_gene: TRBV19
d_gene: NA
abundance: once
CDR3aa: CASSIHPMSLSDYEQYF
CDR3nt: TGTGCCAGTAGTATCCACCCGATGTCCTTGTCGGACTACGAGCAGTACTTC

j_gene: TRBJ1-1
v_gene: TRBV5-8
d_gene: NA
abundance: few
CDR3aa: CASSVQIGAFF
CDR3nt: TGTGCCAGCAGTGTCCAAATCGGAGCTTTCTTT